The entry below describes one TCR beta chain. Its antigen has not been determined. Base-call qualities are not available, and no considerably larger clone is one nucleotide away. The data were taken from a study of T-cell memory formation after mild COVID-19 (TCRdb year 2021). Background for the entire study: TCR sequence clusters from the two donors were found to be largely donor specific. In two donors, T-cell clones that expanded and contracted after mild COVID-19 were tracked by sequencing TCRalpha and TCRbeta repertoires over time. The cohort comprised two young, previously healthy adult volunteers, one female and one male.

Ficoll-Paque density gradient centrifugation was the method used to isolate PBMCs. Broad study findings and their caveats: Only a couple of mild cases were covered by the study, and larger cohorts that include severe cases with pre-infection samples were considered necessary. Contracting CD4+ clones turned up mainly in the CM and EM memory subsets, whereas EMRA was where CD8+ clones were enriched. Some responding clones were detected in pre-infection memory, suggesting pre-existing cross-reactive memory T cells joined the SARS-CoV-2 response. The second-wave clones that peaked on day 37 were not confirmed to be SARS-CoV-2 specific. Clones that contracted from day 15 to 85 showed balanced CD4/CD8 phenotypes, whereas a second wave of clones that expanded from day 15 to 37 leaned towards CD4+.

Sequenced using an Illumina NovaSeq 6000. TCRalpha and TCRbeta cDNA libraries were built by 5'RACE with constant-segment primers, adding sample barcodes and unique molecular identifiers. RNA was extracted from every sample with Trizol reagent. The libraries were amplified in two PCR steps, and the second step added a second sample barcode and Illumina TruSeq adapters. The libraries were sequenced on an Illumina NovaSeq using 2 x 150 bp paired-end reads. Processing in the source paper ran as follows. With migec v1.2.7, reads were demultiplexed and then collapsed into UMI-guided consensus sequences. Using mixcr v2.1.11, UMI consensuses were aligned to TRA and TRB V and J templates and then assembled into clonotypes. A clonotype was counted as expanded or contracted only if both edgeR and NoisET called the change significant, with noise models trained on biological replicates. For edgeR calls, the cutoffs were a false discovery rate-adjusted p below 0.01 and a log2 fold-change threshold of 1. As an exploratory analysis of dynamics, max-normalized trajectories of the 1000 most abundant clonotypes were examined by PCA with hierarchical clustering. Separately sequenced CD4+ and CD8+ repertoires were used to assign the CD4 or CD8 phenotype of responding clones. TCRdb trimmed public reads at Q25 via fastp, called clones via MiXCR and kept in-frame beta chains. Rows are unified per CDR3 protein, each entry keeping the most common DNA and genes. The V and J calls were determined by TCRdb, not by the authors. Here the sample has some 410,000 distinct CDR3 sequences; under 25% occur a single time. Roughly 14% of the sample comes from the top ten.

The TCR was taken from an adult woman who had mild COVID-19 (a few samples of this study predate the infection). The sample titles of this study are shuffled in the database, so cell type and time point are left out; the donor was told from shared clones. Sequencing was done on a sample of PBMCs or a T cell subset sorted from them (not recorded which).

The sequenced DNA is TGCAGTGCTAGAGGATCGGTGGATACGCAGTATTTT. It translates as CSARGSVDTQYF. Here the chain combines TRBV20-1 and TRBJ2-3, with the D gene not clear enough to name. From the cysteine through the phenylalanine, the CDR3 covers 12 amino acids. The kept DNA is CDR3 alone, 36 bases in frame from the first base. The junction shows trimming of 1 base on V and 6 bases on J, plus 8 bases between the germline ends. CDR1 and CDR2, looked up from the germline V gene (reference sequence), are DFQATT and SNEGSKA.